These 11 T cell receptor beta chains originate from one sample sequenced in a study of cytomegalovirus exposure and HLA in healthy donors. It was with 60 Vbeta and 13 Jbeta primers that the PCR ran. Here immunoSEQ multiplex PCR was the method, and the copy in TCRdb shows in-frame clones only, minus some. This table holds about 140,000 clones, 70% to 85% found once. Specimen: PBMCs. The receptors come from a woman aged 60-70 years in good health and CMV-seropositive.

This chain connects TRBV11-3 to TRBJ2-2; possible D gene TRBD1, 6 bases. The CDR3 extends over 17 amino acids. Looked up from germline, CDR1 is SGHNT and CDR2 is YENEEA. V lost 0 bases, J lost 4 bases, and 15 bases lay in between. CDR3 bases: TGTGCCAGCAGCTTAGACCCGACAGGACTCGGCACCGGGGAGCTGTTTTTT. This encodes CASSLDPTGLGTGELFF.

In DNA, the CDR3 is TGCGCCGGCCATCGAGGTGGGTTTGGGTACGAGCAGTACTTC. Amino acid sequence: CAGHRGGFGYEQYF. The V gene is TRBV10-1, the J gene TRBJ2-7; no reliable D call. CDR1 is WNHNN and CDR2 is SYGVQD in the germline V gene (reference sequence). The length of the CDR3 is 14 residues. The V end was cut by 11 bases, the J end by 4 bases, with 21 bases between.

This chain links TRBV19 with TRBJ2-1, with 9 nucleotides matching TRBD2. The CDR3 is 16 amino acids. Unmatched junction bases numbered 13, after V lost 7 bases and J lost 6 bases. Germline V gene sequence: CDR1 LNHDA, CDR2 SQIVND (reference sequence). The CDR3 reads CASNSAGGPPGNEQFF. DNA of the CDR3: TGTGCCAGTAATTCAGCGGGAGGCCCCCCGGGCAATGAGCAGTTCTTC.

V usage is TRBV5-6 and J usage is TRBJ2-5; TRBD2 aligns across 7 bases. The germline V gene encodes CDR1 SGHDT and CDR2 YYEEEE. The CDR3 runs to 17 residues. J was trimmed by 0 bases and V by 1 base; bases with no gene match: 9. In DNA, the CDR3 is TGTGCCAGCAGCTTGTATGTGGGAGGGCCCCACCAAGAGACCCAGTACTTC. Translation: CASSLYVGGPHQETQYF.

This chain links TRBV19 with TRBJ2-2; 9 nucleotides agree with TRBD1. CDR3 length: 16 amino acids. V shed 5 bases and J 5 bases; nucleotides not matched to a gene: 9. Germline V gene data show CDR1 as LNHDA and CDR2 as SQIVND (reference sequence). This chain's CDR3 is CASSWDRVRGTGELFF. CDR3 sequence (DNA): TGTGCCAGTAGTTGGGACAGGGTAAGAGGAACCGGGGAGCTGTTTTTT.

This sequence joins TRBV19 and TRBJ1-2, with 7 bases lining up with TRBD1. The ends lost 4 bases at V and 4 bases at J; junction bases unmatched: 9. The germline V gene has CDR1 LNHDA and CDR2 SQIVND (reference sequence). The length of the CDR3 is 15 residues. CDR3 sequence: CASSRTHRGGYGYTF. CDR3 DNA sequence: TGTGCCAGTAGTAGAACTCACAGGGGAGGCTATGGCTACACCTTC.

The chain links TRBV7-3 to TRBJ2-3; possible D gene TRBD2, 6 bases. This CDR3 region has 14 residues. CDR1 and CDR2 (germline): SGHTA, FQGTGA. V gave up 4 bases and J gave up 7 bases, with 15 bases separating them. CDR3 sequence: CASSSPGDRNTQYF. CDR3 nucleotides: TGTGCCAGCAGCTCCCCGGGGGATAGGAATACGCAGTATTTT.

V usage is TRBV18 and J usage is TRBJ2-2, with 9 bases matching TRBD1. The CDR3 runs 16 residues. V lost 1 base to trimming and J lost 8 bases; unmatched junction nucleotides: 8. CDR1 is KGHSH, CDR2 LQKENI, per germline. For the CDR3, the DNA is TGTGCCAGCTCACCACAAAGGACAGGGGTGCTGGGGGAGCTGTTTTTT. Protein: CASSPQRTGVLGELFF. The whole variable domain, remainder taken from reference TRBV18 and TRBJ2-2, is NAGVMQNPRHLVRRRGQEARLRCSPMKGHSHVYWYRQLPEEGLKFMVYLQKENIIDESGMPKERFSAEFPKEGPSILRIQQVVRGDSAAYFCASSPQRTGVLGELFFGEGSRLTVL.

J is TRBJ2-7 and V is TRBV4-2; 11 bases are a match to TRBD2. This CDR3 is 16 amino acids long. Per the germline V gene, CDR1 is LGHNA and CDR2 is YNFKEQ. Trimming at V came to 6 bases and at J to 6 bases, leaving 13 bases not matched to a gene. The CDR3 sequence is CASRPETSGIRGEQYF. The CDR3 nucleotides are TGTGCCAGCAGACCGGAGACTAGCGGGATCCGCGGCGAGCAGTACTTC.

DNA for the CDR3: TGTGCCAGCAGCCAAGTGGGGGAGCGGGACAGGGGGAATGGCTACACCTTC. It specifies CASSQVGERDRGNGYTF. This chain joins TRBV4-2 and TRBJ1-2, with TRBD1 matching over 11 bases. The CDR3 covers 17 residues. Trimming took 1 base from V and 6 from J; bases not matched to a gene: 10. The germline V gene encodes CDR1 LGHNA and CDR2 YNFKEQ.

The rearrangement uses TRBV7-2 and TRBJ2-3; no reliable D call. V gave up 1 base and J gave up 6 bases, with 11 bases separating them. This CDR3 region has 14 residues. Germline CDR1 and CDR2: SGHTA and FQGNSA. The CDR3 sequence: CASSLVRVSDTQYF. The CDR3 DNA reads as TGTGCCAGCAGCTTAGTCCGAGTGTCGGATACGCAGTATTTT.